The clone carrying this TCR beta chain has only a few counts. Antigen unknown. Via MiXCR, TCRdb re-called the RT-PCR reads, giving one row per CDR3 protein. The repertoire holds almost 600,000 distinct CDR3 sequences, with about 15% as singletons. CDR1 and CDR2 from the germline V gene are MNHNS and SASEGT. V was trimmed by 5 bases and J by 5 bases, leaving 13 bases between them. The CDR3 is made up of 15 amino acids. This entry is derived from a study of response to subunit inactivated influenza vaccine. Study-level results: Few new T cells, the authors suggested, are recruited by each seasonal influenza vaccination.

Here the sequenced sample was PBMCs from blood, taken 11 to 12 days after vaccination. The chain joins TRBV6-1 to TRBJ1-6; tentatively, D is TRBD1 (6 bases). The source of this sequence is a man in his forties or fifties who received an inactivated influenza vaccine. The CDR3 reads CASSPSGAHNSPLHF. CDR3 sequence (DNA): TGTGCCAGCAGTCCCTCAGGGGCCCATAATTCACCCCTCCACTTT.